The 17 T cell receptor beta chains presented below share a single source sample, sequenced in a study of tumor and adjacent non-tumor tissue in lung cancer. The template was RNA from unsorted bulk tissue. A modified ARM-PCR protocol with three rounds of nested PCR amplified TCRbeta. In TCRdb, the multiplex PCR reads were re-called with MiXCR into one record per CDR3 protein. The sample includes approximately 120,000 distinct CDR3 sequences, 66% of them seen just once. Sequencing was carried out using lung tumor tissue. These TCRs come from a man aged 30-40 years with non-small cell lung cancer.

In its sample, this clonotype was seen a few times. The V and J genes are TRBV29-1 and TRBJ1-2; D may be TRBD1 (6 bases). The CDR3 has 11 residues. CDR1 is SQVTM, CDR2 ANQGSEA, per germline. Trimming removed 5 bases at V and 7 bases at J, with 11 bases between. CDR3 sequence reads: CSVTGSFGYTF. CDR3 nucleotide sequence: TGCAGCGTTACAGGGAGCTTTGGCTACACCTTC.

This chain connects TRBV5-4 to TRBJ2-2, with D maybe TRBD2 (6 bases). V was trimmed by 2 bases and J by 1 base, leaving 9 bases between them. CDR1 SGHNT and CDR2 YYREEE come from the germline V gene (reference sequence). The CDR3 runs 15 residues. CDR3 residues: CASSLRRGNTGELFF. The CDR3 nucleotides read TGTGCCAGCAGCTTAAGGAGGGGGAACACCGGGGAGCTGTTTTTT. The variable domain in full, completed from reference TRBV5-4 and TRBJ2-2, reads ETGVTQSPTHLIKTRGQQVTLRCSSQSGHNTVSWYQQALGQGPQFIFQYYREEENGRGNFPPRFSGLQFPNYSSELNVNALELDDSALYLCASSLRRGNTGELFFGEGSRLTVL.

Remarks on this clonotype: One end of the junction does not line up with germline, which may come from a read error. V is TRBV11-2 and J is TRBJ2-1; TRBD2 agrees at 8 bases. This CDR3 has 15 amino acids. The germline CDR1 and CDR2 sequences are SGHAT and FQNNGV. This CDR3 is CASSFISGGNNEQFF. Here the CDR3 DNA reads TGTGCCAGCAGCTTTATTTCGGGAGGGAACAATGAACAGTTCTTC.

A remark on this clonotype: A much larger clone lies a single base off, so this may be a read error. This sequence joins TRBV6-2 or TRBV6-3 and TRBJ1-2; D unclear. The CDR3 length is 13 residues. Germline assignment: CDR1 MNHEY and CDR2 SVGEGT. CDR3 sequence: CASCYLAGDGYTF. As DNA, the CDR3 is TGTGCCAGCTGTTACTTGGCAGGAGATGGCTACACCTTC.

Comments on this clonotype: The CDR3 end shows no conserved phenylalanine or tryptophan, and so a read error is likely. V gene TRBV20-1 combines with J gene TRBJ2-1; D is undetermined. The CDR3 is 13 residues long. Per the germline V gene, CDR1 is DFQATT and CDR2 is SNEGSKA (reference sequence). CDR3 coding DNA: TGCAGCGCTAGAGATAGTCTTTCGAATGAGCAGTTCCTC. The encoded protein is CSARDSLSNEQFL.

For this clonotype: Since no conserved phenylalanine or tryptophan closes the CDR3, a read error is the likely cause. CDR3 DNA: TGTGCCAGCAGTGGGGTAGACAGCTCCATCTACGAGCAGTACCTC. Amino acid sequence: CASSGVDSSIYEQYL. The V call is TRBV28, the J call TRBJ2-7; D perhaps matches TRBD1 (5 bases). This CDR3 is built from 15 residues. V was cut by 5 bases and J by 3 bases, with 17 bases left in between. Germline V gene sequence: CDR1 MDHEN, CDR2 SYDVKM.

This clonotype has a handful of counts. As DNA, the CDR3 is TGTGCCAGCAACCAGCTCCTAGCGGGGGGCATGGTCTACGAGCAGTACTTC. Its protein product is CASNQLLAGGMVYEQYF. The rearrangement links TRBV4-2 to TRBJ2-7; TRBD2 matches 11 bases. J gave up 3 bases and V 7 bases, and 14 bases lay outside the gene matches. The CDR3 length is 17 residues. CDR1 and CDR2 (germline): LGHNA, YNFKEQ.

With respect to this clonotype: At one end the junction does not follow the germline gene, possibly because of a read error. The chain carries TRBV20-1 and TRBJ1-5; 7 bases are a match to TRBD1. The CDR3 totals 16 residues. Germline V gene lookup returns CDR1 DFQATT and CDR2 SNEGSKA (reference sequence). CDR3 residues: CSARRQGFASNQSQHF. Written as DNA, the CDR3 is TGCAGTGCTAGGAGACAGGGTTTCGCGAGCAATCAGTCCCAACATTTT.

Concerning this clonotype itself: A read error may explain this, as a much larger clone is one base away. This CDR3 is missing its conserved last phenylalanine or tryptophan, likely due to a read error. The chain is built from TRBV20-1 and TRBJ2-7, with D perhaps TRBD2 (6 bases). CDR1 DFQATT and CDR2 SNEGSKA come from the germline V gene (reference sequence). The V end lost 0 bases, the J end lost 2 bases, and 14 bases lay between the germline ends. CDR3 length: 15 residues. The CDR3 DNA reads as TGCAGTGCTAGAGATAGAGGGACTTCACCCTACGAGCAGTACTCC. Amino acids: CSARDRGTSPYEQYS.

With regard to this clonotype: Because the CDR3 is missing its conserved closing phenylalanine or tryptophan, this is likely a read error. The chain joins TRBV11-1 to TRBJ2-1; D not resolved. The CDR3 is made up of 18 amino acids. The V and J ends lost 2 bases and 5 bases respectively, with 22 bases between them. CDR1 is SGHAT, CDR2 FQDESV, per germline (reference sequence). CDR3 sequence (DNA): TGTGCCAGCAGCTTAAATACGGTTTCTAGAAGAGGAGACAATGAGCAGTTCTCC. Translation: CASSLNTVSRRGDNEQFS.

Written as DNA, the CDR3 is TGTGCCAGCACCTCGGGTTACGAGCAGTACTTC. Its protein product is CASTSGYEQYF. The V and J genes are TRBV7-8 and TRBJ2-7; D is unresolved. Germline assignment: CDR1 SGHVS and CDR2 FQNEAQ. The CDR3 sequence is 11 residues long. V shed 7 bases and J shed 4 bases, with 8 bases lying between them.

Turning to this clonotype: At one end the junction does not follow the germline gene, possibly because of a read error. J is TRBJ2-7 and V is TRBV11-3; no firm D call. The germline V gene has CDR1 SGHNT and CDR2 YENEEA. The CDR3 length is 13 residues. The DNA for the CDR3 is TGTGCCAGCAGCCCAGGAACTTCCTACGAGCTGTACTTC. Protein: CASSPGTSYELYF. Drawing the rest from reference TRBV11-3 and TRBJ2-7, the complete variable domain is EAGVVQSPRYKIIEKKQPVAFWCNPISGHNTLYWYLQNLGQGPELLIRYENEEAVDDSQLPKDRFSAERLKGVDSTLKIQPAELGDSAVYLCASSPGTSYELYFGPGTRLTVT.

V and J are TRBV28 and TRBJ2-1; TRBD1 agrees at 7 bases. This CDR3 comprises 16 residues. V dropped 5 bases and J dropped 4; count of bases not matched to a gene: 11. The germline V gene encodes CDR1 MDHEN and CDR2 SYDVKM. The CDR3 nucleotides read TGTGCCAGCAGTCCCAAGACAGGGCGCTGGTACAATGAGCAGTTCTTC. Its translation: CASSPKTGRWYNEQFF.

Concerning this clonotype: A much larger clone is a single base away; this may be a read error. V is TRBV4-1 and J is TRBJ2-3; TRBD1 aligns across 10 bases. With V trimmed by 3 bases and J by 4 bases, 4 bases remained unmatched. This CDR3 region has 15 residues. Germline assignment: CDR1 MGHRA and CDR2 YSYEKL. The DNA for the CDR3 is TGCGCCAGCAGCCATGATGGGACAGGGGCAGATACGCAGTATTTT. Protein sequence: CASSHDGTGADTQYF.

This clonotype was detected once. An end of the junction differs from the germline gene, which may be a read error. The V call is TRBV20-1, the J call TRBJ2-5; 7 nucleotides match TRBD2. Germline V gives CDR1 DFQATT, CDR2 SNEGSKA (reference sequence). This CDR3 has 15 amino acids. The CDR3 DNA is TGCAATGCTAGAGACCCCGGGGGGATACAAGAGACCCAGTACTTC. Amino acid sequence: CNARDPGGIQETQYF.

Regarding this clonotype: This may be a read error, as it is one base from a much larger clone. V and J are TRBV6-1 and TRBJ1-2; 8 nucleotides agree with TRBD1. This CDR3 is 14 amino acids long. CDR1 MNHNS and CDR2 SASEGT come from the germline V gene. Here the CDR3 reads CASSEIDRGYDYTF. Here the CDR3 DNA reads TGTGCCAGCAGTGAAATAGACAGGGGCTATGACTACACCTTC.

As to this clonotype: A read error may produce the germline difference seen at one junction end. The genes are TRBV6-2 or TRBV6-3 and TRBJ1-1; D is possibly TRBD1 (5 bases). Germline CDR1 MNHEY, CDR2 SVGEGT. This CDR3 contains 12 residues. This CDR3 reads CVSRVGAGEAFF. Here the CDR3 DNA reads TGTGTCAGCAGGGTGGGCGCTGGTGAAGCTTTCTTT.